A single sample gave rise to the 21 T cell receptor beta chains below, sequenced in a study of T cell responses to AZD1222 COVID-19 vaccine. The method was immunoSEQ multiplex PCR; TCRdb's version includes in-frame clones alone and lacks a portion of them. The sample lists more than 80,000 clones, under 90% occurring once. Material: peripheral blood, obtained on day 0 of AZD1222 vaccination. The receptors originated from an adult in good health.

This clone was detected only a few times. V is TRBV6-7 and J is TRBJ1-1; a possible D gene is TRBD1 (6 bases). TRBV6-7 is marked as an open reading frame, function uncertain. The CDR3 consists of 15 residues. Trimming removed 2 bases at V and 0 bases at J, with 10 bases between. CDR3 sequence: CASSYRNRVNTEAFF. The DNA of the CDR3 is TGTGCCAGCAGTTACAGGAACAGGGTGAACACTGAAGCTTTCTTT.

The chain has TRBV7-2 and TRBJ2-7; 9 bases map to TRBD1. This CDR3 is built from 15 residues. V lost 5 bases and J lost 1; bases outside the gene matches: 6. The germline V gene encodes CDR1 SGHTA and CDR2 FQGNSA. Here the CDR3 DNA reads TGTGCCAGCAGCAAGGAGGGACAGGGTTCCTACGAGCAGTACTTC. This codes for CASSKEGQGSYEQYF.

The V call is TRBV3-1 (or the pseudogene TRBV3-2), the J call TRBJ1-4, with 9 bases that match TRBD1. The germline V gene has CDR1 LGHDT and CDR2 YNNKEL (reference sequence). There are 14 residues in the CDR3. The V gene end was trimmed by 3 bases and the J gene end by 6 bases; junction bases not matched to a gene: 2. The CDR3 is CASSHRDRDEKLFF. The CDR3 DNA reads TGTGCCAGCAGCCATAGGGACAGGGATGAAAAACTGTTTTTT.

The genes are TRBV3-1 (or the pseudogene TRBV3-2) and TRBJ2-7, with D unclear. The CDR3 is made up of 13 amino acids. Germline CDR1 and CDR2: LGHDT and YNNKEL (reference sequence). Trimming cost V 0 bases and J 6 bases, with 9 bases left between them. CDR3 nucleotide sequence: TGTGCCAGCAGCCAAGATCTGCTTGGCGAGCAGTACTTC. It yields the protein CASSQDLLGEQYF.

The chain links TRBV18 to TRBJ1-6; TRBD1 matches at 7 bases. The CDR3 extends over 16 amino acids. The ends lost 2 bases at V and 4 bases at J; junction bases unmatched: 5. The germline CDR1 and CDR2 sequences are KGHSH and LQKENI. The CDR3 reads CASSPGGDSYNSPLHF. The CDR3 DNA reads TGTGCCAGCTCACCAGGGGGGGACAGTTATAATTCACCCCTCCACTTT.

The V gene is TRBV3-1 (or the pseudogene TRBV3-2), the J gene TRBJ1-1, with D tentatively TRBD1 (5 bases). The CDR3 extends over 15 amino acids. The V and J ends lost 0 bases and 8 bases respectively, with 16 bases between them. Germline lookup yields CDR1 LGHDT and CDR2 YNNKEL (reference sequence). This CDR3 reads CASSQDTVRGREAFF. The CDR3, as DNA: TGTGCCAGCAGCCAAGATACAGTCCGGGGACGGGAAGCTTTCTTT.

V usage is TRBV5-1 and J usage is TRBJ1-1; D unresolved. V lost 2 bases to trimming and J lost 1 base, with 9 bases between them. The V gene's germline CDR1 is SGHRS and CDR2 YFSETQ. This CDR3 is built from 14 residues. Here the CDR3 reads CASSFRPTNTEAFF. The CDR3 region has the DNA TGCGCCAGCAGCTTTAGGCCGACGAACACTGAAGCTTTCTTT.

The chain links TRBV19 to TRBJ1-2, with D possibly being TRBD1 (5 bases). Germline CDR1 and CDR2: LNHDA and SQIVND (reference sequence). The ends were cut back, 3 bases at V and 2 bases at J, with 13 bases in the middle. The CDR3 length is 15 residues. The CDR3 protein is CASSIWTTGNYGYTF. CDR3 DNA: TGTGCCAGTAGTATCTGGACAACTGGCAACTATGGCTACACCTTC. Using reference TRBV19 and TRBJ1-2 for the parts outside the CDR3, the full variable domain is DGGITQSPKYLFRKEGQNVTLSCEQNLNHDAMYWYRQDPGQGLRLIYYSQIVNDFQKGDIAEGYSVSREKKESFPLTVTSAQKNPTAFYLCASSIWTTGNYGYTFGSGTRLTVV.

The rearrangement uses TRBV19 and TRBJ1-5; D call uncertain. V was trimmed by 7 bases and J by 5 bases, leaving 12 bases between them. CDR1 and CDR2 from the germline V gene are LNHDA and SQIVND (reference sequence). The CDR3 runs to 13 residues. In DNA, the CDR3 is TGTGCCAGTACCTTCGCGAGGGATCAGCCCCAGCATTTT. Amino acids: CASTFARDQPQHF.

The chain couples TRBV25-1 to TRBJ2-1; no clear D. CDR1 and CDR2 from the germline V gene are MGHDK and SYGVNS. Trimming stripped 0 bases from V and 7 bases from J, with 10 bases between. This CDR3 contains 14 residues. Here the CDR3 reads CASSEYEPGNEQFF. In nucleotides, the CDR3 is TGTGCCAGCAGTGAATATGAACCTGGGAATGAGCAGTTCTTC.

This clone counts as medium-sized. V is TRBV7-3 and J is TRBJ1-5, with 7 bases matching TRBD1. V trimming: 5 bases; J trimming: 1 base; junction bases outside the gene matches: 5. This CDR3 comprises 15 residues. Germline values: CDR1 SGHTA, CDR2 FQGTGA. The CDR3 protein is CASSPLTGSNQPQHF. The CDR3 coding sequence is TGTGCCAGCAGCCCCCTGACAGGGAGCAATCAGCCCCAGCATTTT.

This chain connects TRBV30 to TRBJ2-1; possibly TRBD2 for D (5 bases). V lost 4 bases and J lost 0, with 13 bases in between. The CDR3 covers 15 residues. The germline CDR1 and CDR2 sequences are GTSNPN and SVGIG (reference sequence). The CDR3 protein is CAWIRGSTSYNEQFF. The CDR3 nucleotides read TGTGCCTGGATCAGAGGGTCAACCTCCTACAATGAGCAGTTCTTC.

The chain carries TRBV11-1 and TRBJ2-3; D ambiguous. The CDR3 contains 15 residues. V was cut by 5 bases and J by 2 bases, with 14 bases left in between. Germline loops: CDR1 SGHAT, CDR2 FQDESV (reference sequence). CDR3 nucleotides: TGTGCCAGCAGCCCCACGTATGCCTTCACAGATACGCAGTATTTT. Translated, it gives CASSPTYAFTDTQYF.

This chain joins TRBV5-1 and TRBJ1-2; no clear D. The ends were cut back, 1 base at V and 8 bases at J, with 12 bases in the middle. This CDR3 is 13 amino acids long. Looked up from germline, CDR1 is SGHRS and CDR2 is YFSETQ. CDR3: CASSLFLFEGYTF. CDR3 coding DNA: TGCGCCAGCAGCTTGTTTCTTTTCGAAGGCTACACCTTC. Full variable domain (remainder filled in from reference TRBV5-1 and TRBJ1-2): KAGVTQTPRYLIKTRGQQVTLSCSPISGHRSVSWYQQTPGQGLQFLFEYFSETQRNKGNFPGRFSGRQFSNSRSEMNVSTLELGDSALYLCASSLFLFEGYTFGSGTRLTVV.

The chain employs TRBV9 and TRBJ2-4, with D perhaps TRBD1 (5 bases). Germline lookup yields CDR1 SGDLS and CDR2 YYNGEE. The CDR3 length is 13 residues. The germline V and J ends were trimmed by 4 bases and 8 bases, with 13 bases remaining between them. The CDR3: CASSPAIRDIQYF. CDR3 nucleotide sequence: TGTGCCAGCAGCCCGGCCATCAGGGACATTCAGTACTTC.

The chain carries TRBV6-5 and TRBJ1-2; tentatively, D is TRBD1 (5 bases). Trimming stripped 6 bases from V and 1 base from J, with 12 bases between. Germline V gene data show CDR1 as MNHEY and CDR2 as SVGAGI. The CDR3 consists of 14 residues. The chain's CDR3 is CASSTGYDNYGYTF. The CDR3, as DNA: TGTGCCAGCAGCACAGGTTACGATAACTATGGCTACACCTTC.

The DNA for the CDR3 is TGTGCCAGCAGCCAGTGGACAGTAAAAAATTCACCCCTCCACTTT. Translation gives CASSQWTVKNSPLHF. V is TRBV14 and J is TRBJ1-6, with a possible D match to TRBD1 (6 bases). The germline V gene has CDR1 SGHDN and CDR2 FVKESK. V dropped 3 bases and J dropped 7 bases, with 13 bases sitting between them. The CDR3 has 15 residues.

This clone was seen a single time. The chain combines TRBV5-1 with TRBJ1-3, with a possible D match to TRBD1 (6 bases). The CDR3 has 14 residues. Trimming removed 3 bases from V and 3 bases from J, with 10 bases in between. Germline-derived CDR1 and CDR2 are SGHRS and YFSETQ. The CDR3 DNA reads as TGCGCCAGCAGCTCGGGGGCAGGTGGAAACACCATATATTTT. The encoded protein is CASSSGAGGNTIYF.

This clone turned up a few times. This sequence joins TRBV19 and TRBJ1-2, with TRBD1 identical over 8 bases. The CDR3 is 14 residues long. Trimming at V came to 6 bases and at J to 3 bases, leaving 6 bases not matched to a gene. From germline, CDR1 is LNHDA and CDR2 SQIVND (reference sequence). This CDR3 reads CASSHGQGYYGYTF. The CDR3 bases are TGTGCCAGTAGCCATGGACAGGGCTACTATGGCTACACCTTC.

The chain uses TRBV10-3 and TRBJ1-2, with D unresolved. CDR1 and CDR2 from the germline V gene are ENHRY and SYGVKD. CDR3 length: 12 amino acids. With 4 bases removed from V and 8 bases from J, the gap between germline ends came to 11 bases. This chain's CDR3 is CAISVSRSGYTF. The CDR3 DNA follows: TGTGCCATCAGTGTTTCCAGAAGCGGCTACACCTTC.

This clone was counted once. The chain carries TRBV4-1 and TRBJ2-1; 8 bases agree with TRBD2. Per the germline V gene, CDR1 is MGHRA and CDR2 is YSYEKL. The V and J ends lost 0 bases and 7 bases, in that order; junction bases with no gene match: 11. The CDR3 totals 17 residues. The CDR3 here is CASSQDGRSGGRNEQFF. In DNA form, the CDR3 reads TGCGCCAGCAGCCAAGATGGAAGGAGCGGGGGACGGAATGAGCAGTTCTTC.